The next 3 T cell receptor beta chains were all read from a single sample in a study of CDR3 diversity in severe acne. TCRdb reprocessed the PCR reads via MiXCR and lists one record per CDR3 protein. The table lists 97,000 or so distinct CDR3 sequences, roughly 51% of them singletons. Specimen: blood. Receptor source: a male donor with acne.

By share, this clonotype ranks as medium-sized. The V call is TRBV2, the J call TRBJ2-5; perhaps TRBD2 as D (6 bases). V was trimmed by 8 bases and J by 3 bases, leaving 10 bases between them. The germline gives CDR1 SNHLY, CDR2 FYNNEI. The CDR3 extends over 12 amino acids. The CDR3 sequence: CASGGAEETQYF. CDR3 nucleotide sequence: TGTGCCAGCGGAGGGGCGGAAGAGACCCAGTACTTC.

In its sample, this clonotype was seen a few times. J is TRBJ2-1 and V is TRBV7-2; 13 bases are shared with TRBD2. Germline V lookup: CDR1 SGHTA, CDR2 FQGNSA. V trimming: 5 bases; J trimming: 4 bases; junction bases outside the gene matches: 8. This CDR3 is 17 amino acids long. In nucleotides, the CDR3 is TGTGCCAGCAGCGGAACCGGGACTAGCGGGGTATACAATGAGCAGTTCTTC. It translates to CASSGTGTSGVYNEQFF.

The rearrangement links TRBV12-3 or TRBV12-4 to TRBJ1-1, with D uncertain. This CDR3 is 14 amino acids long. Trimming left V 3 bases short and J 8 bases short, with 16 bases between. The CDR3 region has the DNA TGTGCCAGCAGTTTGAGGCTGGGGAGTCTAGAAGCTTTCTTT. Translation gives CASSLRLGSLEAFF.